The T cell receptor beta chain described here comes from a study of T cell repertoires in cytomegalovirus infection (dated by TCRdb to the late 2010s). Concerning the study at large: Recently identified HLA-C-restricted CMV epitopes, whose presentation resists viral immunomodulation, were targeted by peptide stimulations together with well-studied HLA-B-restricted epitopes. The HLA type of each donor mattered for the analysis, because public TCR beta signatures pointed to carriage of CMV infection along with the matching HLA type.

This clonotype was found many times. The target of this receptor is not known. Base qualities are not provided; no much larger clone lies one nucleotide away. Reading the label with the study, this specimen's treatment or condition is: in vitro stimulation with specific CMV peptide epitopes to enrich CMV-specific T cells. Data came from an Illumina HiSeq 1500. Starting from the raw public reads, TCRdb applied fastp trimming at Q25, assembled clones with MiXCR and retained in-frame beta chains. Rows with one shared CDR3 protein collapse into an entry with the most common genes and DNA. The sample has 680,000 or so distinct CDR3 sequences on record, around 30% of them singletons. The ten largest clones capture 18% of the sample. Study-wide conclusions, independent of this receptor: The ex vivo response was dominated by HLA-C-restricted CMV-specific TCR beta clonotypes, which also provided the single most frequent clonotype in two of eight donors. Carriers of CMV infection plus the relevant HLA type were discriminated by the cumulative frequency of public TCR beta family members in the study cohort and in an independent approximately 340-donor cohort.

Material: cultured PBMCs, obtained from culture after CMV antigen stimulation. This TCR was recovered from a human donor in good health (CMV status not recorded). Some clones in this sample may be carry-over from other donors' samples.

CDR3 region: CASRSSGTSYEQYF. The nucleotide sequence is TGTGCCAGCAGGAGTAGCGGGACGTCCTACGAGCAGTACTTC. The rearrangement joined TRBV7-2 to TRBJ2-7, with 8 bases matching TRBD2. Taken from the germline V gene, the CDR1 and CDR2 loops are SGHTA and FQGNSA. Inclusive of the bounding cysteine and phenylalanine, the CDR3 is 14 residues long. The only DNA kept is the CDR3, 42 bases in frame from the first base. After removal of 6 bases from V and 1 base from J, the junction retains 5 bases not matched to a gene.